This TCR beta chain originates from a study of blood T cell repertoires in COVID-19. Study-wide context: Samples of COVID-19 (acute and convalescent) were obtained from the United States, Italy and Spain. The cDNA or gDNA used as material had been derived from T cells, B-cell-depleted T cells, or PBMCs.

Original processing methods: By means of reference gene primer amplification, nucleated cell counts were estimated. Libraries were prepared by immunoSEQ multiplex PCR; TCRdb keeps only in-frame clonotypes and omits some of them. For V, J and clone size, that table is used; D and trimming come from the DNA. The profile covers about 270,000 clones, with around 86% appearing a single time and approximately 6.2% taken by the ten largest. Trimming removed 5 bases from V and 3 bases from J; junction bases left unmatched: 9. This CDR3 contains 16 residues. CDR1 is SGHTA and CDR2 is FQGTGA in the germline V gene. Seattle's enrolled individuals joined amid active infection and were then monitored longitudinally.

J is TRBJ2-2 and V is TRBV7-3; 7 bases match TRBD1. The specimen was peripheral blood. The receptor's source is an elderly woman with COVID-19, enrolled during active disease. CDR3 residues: CASSRRGTEDTGELFF. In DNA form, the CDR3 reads TGTGCCAGCAGCCGCAGGGGGACAGAAGACACCGGGGAGCTGTTTTTT.